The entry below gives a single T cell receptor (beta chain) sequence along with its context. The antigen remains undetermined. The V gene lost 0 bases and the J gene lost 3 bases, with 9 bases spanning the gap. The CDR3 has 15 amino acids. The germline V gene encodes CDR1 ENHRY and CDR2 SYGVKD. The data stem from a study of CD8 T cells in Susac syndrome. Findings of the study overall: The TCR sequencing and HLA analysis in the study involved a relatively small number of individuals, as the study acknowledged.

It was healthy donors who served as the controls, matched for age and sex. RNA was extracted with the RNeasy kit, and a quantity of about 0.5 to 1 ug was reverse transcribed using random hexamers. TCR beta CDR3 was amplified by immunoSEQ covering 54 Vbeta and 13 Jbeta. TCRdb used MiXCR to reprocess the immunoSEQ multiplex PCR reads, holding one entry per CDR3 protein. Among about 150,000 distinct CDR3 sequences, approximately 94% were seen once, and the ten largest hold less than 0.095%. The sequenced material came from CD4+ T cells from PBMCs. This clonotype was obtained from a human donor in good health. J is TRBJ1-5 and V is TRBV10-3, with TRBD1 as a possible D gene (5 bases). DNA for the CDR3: TGTGCCATCAGTGAGTCTGGGGCCCCCAATCAGCCCCAGCATTTT. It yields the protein CAISESGAPNQPQHF.